This T cell receptor (beta chain) was recovered during a study of cytomegalovirus exposure and HLA in healthy donors. Study summary: The roughly 670 first-cohort repertoires shared a platform with the approximately 120 validation repertoires, as reported in a later analysis. Study-wide findings and caveats: Most sequenced TCRs were rare (though some public TCRs occurred in many donors). In vitro, three CMV-associated chains proved specific for CMV antigens. Reports showed the classifier diagnosing cytomegalovirus status with high specificity and sensitivity.

The CDR3 covers 17 residues. V gave up 3 bases and J gave up 5 bases; unmatched junction bases: 16. The germline CDR1 and CDR2 sequences are KGHSH and LQKENI. Details on this clone: The antigen is undetermined.

Repertoires were generated with immunoSEQ multiplex PCR, while TCRdb's copy carries only in-frame clones and drops some. The repertoire includes a few hundred thousand clones, 80% to 95% of them detected once, and 0.85% to 1.2% sits in the top ten. The chain combines TRBV18 with TRBJ2-7; TRBD2 aligns across 7 bases. The sample comprised PBMCs. The TCR comes from a woman between 18 and 29 years old in good health and CMV-seronegative. The CDR3 here is CASSPLAGAGVPHEQYF. For the CDR3, the DNA is TGTGCCAGCTCACCGCTGGCTGGGGCGGGAGTACCCCACGAGCAGTACTTC.